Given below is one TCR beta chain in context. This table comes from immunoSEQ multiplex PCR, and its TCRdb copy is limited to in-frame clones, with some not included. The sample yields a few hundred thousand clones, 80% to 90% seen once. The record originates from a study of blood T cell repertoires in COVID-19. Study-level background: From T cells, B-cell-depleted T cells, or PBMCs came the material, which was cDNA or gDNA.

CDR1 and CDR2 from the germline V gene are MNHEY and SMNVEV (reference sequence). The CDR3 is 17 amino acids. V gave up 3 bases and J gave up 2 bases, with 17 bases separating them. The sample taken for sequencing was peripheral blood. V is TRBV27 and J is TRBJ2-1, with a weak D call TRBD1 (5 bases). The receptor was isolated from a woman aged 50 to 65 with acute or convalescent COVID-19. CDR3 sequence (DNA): TGTGCCAGCAGTTTTTCGTTGACAGTCTTTCCCTACAATGAGCAGTTCTTC. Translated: CASSFSLTVFPYNEQFF.